This TCR beta chain comes out of a study of CD8 T cells in Susac syndrome. General study points: The greatest CD8+ clonal expansion in Susac occurred in TEMRA cells and in active patients.

Trimming stripped 6 bases from V and 2 bases from J, with 16 bases between. Germline V gives CDR1 MNHNS, CDR2 SASEGT. This CDR3 has 16 residues. Details on this clonotype: Its specificity is not known.

Random-hexamer reverse transcription was applied to about 0.45 to 1 ug RNA. The immunoSEQ assay covered 54 Vbeta and 13 Jbeta segments for CDR3. TCRdb analysed the immunoSEQ multiplex PCR reads with MiXCR anew, one entry per CDR3 protein. The profile shows 100,000 to 150,000 distinct CDR3 sequences, around 94% of them singletons. The TEMRA cells underwent FACS enrichment, while the CD8+ and CD4+ T cells underwent negative isolation. This receptor was identified in a human donor with Susac syndrome. The source material was CD8+ T cells from PBMCs. The rearrangement uses TRBV6-1 and TRBJ2-2; D not resolved. The CDR3 spells CASRPGPEPNTGELFF. Written as DNA, the CDR3 is TGTGCCAGCAGGCCGGGCCCCGAGCCCAACACCGGGGAGCTGTTTTTT.